This section outlines one TCR beta chain sequence together with its context. The antigen is undetermined. V was pared by 0 bases and J by 4 bases, with 6 bases of the junction left unmatched. The CDR3 sequence is 17 residues long. The germline CDR1 and CDR2 sequences are SGDLS and YYNGEE. Expressed TCRB transcripts got sequenced, as all isolated RNA was reverse transcribed. The repertoire was sequenced with immunoSEQ multiplex PCR; TCRdb's copy has only in-frame clones and lacks some. The sample contains a few hundred thousand clones, 9.5% to 11% of which appear only once. The sample originates from a study of beta chain features in type 1 diabetes. Study-wide results and caveats: VDJ junctions from type 1 diabetes patients carried fewer insertions and larger deletions. Researchers caution that PCR might favor shorter templates, equally among patients and controls.

By way of CD45RO/CCR7/CD25/CD127/CD95/CD27, the CD4+ regulatory, stem cell-like memory, central memory and naive cells were sorted. Over 98% purity was reached by all sorted populations. The sample consisted of naive CD4+ T cells from blood. The chain recombines TRBV9 with TRBJ2-2; TRBD1 matches at 10 bases. The receptor comes from a woman aged 25 to 39 in good health. The DNA of the CDR3 is TGTGCCAGCAGCGTAGATCGGGGACAGGGGAGCACCGGGGAGCTGTTTTTT. It translates to CASSVDRGQGSTGELFF.